This T cell receptor beta chain appears in the sequencing data of a study of T cells in Graves' hyperthyroidism and ophthalmopathy. This CDR3 spans 13 amino acids. V gave up 10 bases and J gave up 0 bases; unmatched junction bases: 6. Looked up from germline, CDR1 is MNHNS and CDR2 is SASEGT. RNA transcripts yielded amplified TCR beta CDR3 regions. Primed by the HTBI set, a first-round RT-PCR was run on the TCR CDR3. Each CDR3 protein gets one entry after TCRdb re-called the multiplex PCR reads with MiXCR. The table lists 490,000 or so distinct CDR3 sequences, 22% of them singletons. Sequenced: blood. The clonotype originates from an older woman with Graves' ophthalmopathy. The chain uses TRBV6-1 and TRBJ2-7; 7 bases are a match to TRBD1. DNA of the CDR3: TGTGCCACCTGGACAGGAGTCTCCTACGAGCAGTACTTC. It codes for CATWTGVSYEQYF.